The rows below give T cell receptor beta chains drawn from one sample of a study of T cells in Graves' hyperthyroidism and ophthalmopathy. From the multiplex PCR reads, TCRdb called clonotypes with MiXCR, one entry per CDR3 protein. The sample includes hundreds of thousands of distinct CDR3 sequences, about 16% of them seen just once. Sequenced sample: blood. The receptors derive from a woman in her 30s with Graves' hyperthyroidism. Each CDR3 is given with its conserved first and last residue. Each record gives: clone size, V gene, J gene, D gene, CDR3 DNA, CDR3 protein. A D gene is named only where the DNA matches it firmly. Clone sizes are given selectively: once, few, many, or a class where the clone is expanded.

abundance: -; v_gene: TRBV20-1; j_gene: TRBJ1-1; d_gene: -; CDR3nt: TGCAGTGCTAGACCTTCCGGGGTCGTCCCTATGAACACTGAAGCTTTCTTT; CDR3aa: CSARPSGVVPMNTEAFF
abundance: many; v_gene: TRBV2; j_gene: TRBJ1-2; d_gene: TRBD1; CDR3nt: TGTGCCAGCAGCTCGGACAGGGAACGTGGCTACACCTTC; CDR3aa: CASSSDRERGYTF
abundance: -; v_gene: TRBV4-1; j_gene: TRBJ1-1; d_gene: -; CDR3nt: TGCGCCAGCAGCCAATGGGTTGACAGTCACGAAGCTTTCTTT; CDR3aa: CASSQWVDSHEAFF
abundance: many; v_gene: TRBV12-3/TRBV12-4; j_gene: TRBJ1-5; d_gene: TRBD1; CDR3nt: TGTGCCAGCGGCCGACAGGGGGGTCAGCCCCAGCATTTT; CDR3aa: CASGRQGGQPQHF
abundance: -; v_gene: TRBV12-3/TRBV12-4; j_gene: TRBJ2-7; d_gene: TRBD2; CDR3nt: TGTGCCAGCAGAAGCCGACCGGGAGGGGACTACGAGCAGTACTTC; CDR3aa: CASRSRPGGDYEQYF
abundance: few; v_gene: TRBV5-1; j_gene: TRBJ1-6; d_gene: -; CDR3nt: TGCGCCAGCACCTACGGGGGCAAGAATTCACCCCTCCACTTT; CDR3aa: CASTYGGKNSPLHF
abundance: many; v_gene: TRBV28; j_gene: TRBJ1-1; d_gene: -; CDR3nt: TGTGCCAGCAGCTCCTTTTTCGGGCAGGGAGGGACTGAAGCTTTCTTT; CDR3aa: CASSSFFGQGGTEAFF
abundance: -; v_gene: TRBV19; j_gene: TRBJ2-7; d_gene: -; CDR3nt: TGTGCCAGTAGTATCGGGGACCCTCGATACTACGAGCAGTACTTC; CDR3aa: CASSIGDPRYYEQYF
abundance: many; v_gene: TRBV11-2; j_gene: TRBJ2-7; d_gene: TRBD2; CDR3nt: TGTGCCAGCAGCTTTAGCGGGTCCGCATTCTACGAGCAGTACTTC; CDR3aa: CASSFSGSAFYEQYF
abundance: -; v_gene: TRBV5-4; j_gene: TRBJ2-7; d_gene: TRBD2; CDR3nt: TGTGCCAGCGAGTGGGGGGGCGAGCAGTACTTC; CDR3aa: CASEWGGEQYF
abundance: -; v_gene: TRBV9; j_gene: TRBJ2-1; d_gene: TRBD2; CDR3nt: TGTGCCAGCAGCGTAGCCGGGACTAACAATGAGCAGTTCTTC; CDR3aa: CASSVAGTNNEQFF
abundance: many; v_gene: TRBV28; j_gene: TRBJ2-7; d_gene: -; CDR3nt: TGTGCCAGCAGTTTGGGGCGGATGGACGAGCAGTACTTC; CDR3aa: CASSLGRMDEQYF
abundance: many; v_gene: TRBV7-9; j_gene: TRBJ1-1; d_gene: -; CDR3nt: TGTGCCAGCGGCTCAGGAGGAAGATCCAGTGAAGCTTTCTTT; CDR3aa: CASGSGGRSSEAFF
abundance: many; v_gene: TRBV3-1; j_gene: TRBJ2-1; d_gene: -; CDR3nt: TGTGCCAGCAGCCAAGATCTACGGCTAGCTTGGTTGTTCTTC; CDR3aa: CASSQDLRLAWLFF
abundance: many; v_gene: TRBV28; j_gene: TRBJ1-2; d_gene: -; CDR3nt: TGTGCCAGCAGTTTAGTAATGGGTGCTAACTATGGCTACACCTTC; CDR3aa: CASSLVMGANYGYTF
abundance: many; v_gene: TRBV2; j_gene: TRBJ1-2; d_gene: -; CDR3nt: TGTGCCAGCAGCCCACAGGCTAACTATGGCTACACCTTC; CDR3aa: CASSPQANYGYTF
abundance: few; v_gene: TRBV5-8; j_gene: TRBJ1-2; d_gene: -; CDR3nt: TGTGCCAGCAGCTCGAATAACCTCGGGGACGACACCTTC; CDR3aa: CASSSNNLGDDTF
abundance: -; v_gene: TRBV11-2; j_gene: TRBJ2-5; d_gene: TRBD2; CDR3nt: TGTGCCAGCAGTAGACTAGCGGGAGGAGAGGCCCAGTACTTC; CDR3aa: CASSRLAGGEAQYF
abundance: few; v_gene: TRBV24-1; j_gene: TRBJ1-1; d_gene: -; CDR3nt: TGTGCCACCCGCGGCGGGGGTCACACTGAAGCTTTCTTT; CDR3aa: CATRGGGHTEAFF
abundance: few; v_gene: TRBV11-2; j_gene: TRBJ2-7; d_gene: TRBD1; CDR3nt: TGTGCCAGCAGCCTATACAGGGGTCCGATCTACGAGCAGTACTTC; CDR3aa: CASSLYRGPIYEQYF
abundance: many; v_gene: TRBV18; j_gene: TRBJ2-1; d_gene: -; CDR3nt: TGTGCCAGCTCACCTATTCCCCAGGGTCTCAATGAGCAGTTCTTC; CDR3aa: CASSPIPQGLNEQFF
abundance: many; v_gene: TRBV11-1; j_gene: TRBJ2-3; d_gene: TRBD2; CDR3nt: TGTGCCAGCAGCTTGAGGGCTAGCGGGAGGATGGACACAGATACGCAGTATTTT; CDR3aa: CASSLRASGRMDTDTQYF
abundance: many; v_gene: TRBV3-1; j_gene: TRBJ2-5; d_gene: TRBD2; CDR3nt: TGTGCCAGCAGCCACCCGGGACTAGCGGGAGTGGGGGAGACCCAGTACTTC; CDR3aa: CASSHPGLAGVGETQYF
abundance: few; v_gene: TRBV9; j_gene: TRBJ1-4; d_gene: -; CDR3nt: TGTGCCAGCAGCGTTTCCAGGTCTAATGAAAAACTGTTTTTT; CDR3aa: CASSVSRSNEKLFF
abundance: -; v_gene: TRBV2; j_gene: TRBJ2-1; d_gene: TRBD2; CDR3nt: TGTGCCAGCAGGGAGGGACTAGCAAACTACAATGAGCAGTTCTTC; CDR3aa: CASREGLANYNEQFF
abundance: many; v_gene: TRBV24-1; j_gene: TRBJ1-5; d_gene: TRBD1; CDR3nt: TGTGCCACCAGTGATCGGACAGGGCCCACTCAGCCCCAGCATTTT; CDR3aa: CATSDRTGPTQPQHF
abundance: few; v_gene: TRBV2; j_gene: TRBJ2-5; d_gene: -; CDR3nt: TGTGCCAGCAGTGAAAGCTGGGGTGAACAAGAGACCCAGTACTTC; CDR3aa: CASSESWGEQETQYF
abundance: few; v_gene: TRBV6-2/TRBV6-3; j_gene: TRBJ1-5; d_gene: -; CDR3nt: TGTGCCAGCAGTTACGGTTGGAAAGGGGGACGAAATCAGCCCCAGCATTTT; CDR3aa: CASSYGWKGGRNQPQHF
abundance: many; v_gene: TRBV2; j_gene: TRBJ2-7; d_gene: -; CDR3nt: TGTGCCAGCAGTCGGACGGCAACCTCCTACGAGCAGTACTTC; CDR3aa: CASSRTATSYEQYF
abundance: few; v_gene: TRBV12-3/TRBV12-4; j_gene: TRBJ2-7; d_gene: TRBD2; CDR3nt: TGTGCCATATCCGGGACTAACTACAACAATGAGCAGTACTTC; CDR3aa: CAISGTNYNNEQYF
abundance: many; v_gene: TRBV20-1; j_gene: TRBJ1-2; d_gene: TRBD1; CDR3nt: TGCAGTGCGCCGGACAGGGGCTATGGCTACACCTTC; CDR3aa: CSAPDRGYGYTF
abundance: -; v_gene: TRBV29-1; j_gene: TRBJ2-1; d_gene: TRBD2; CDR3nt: TGCAGCGGGAGCTCGAATCTAGCGGGCAGCTACAATGAGCAGTTCTTC; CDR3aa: CSGSSNLAGSYNEQFF